The present T cell receptor (beta chain) was sequenced within a study of PD-1 blockade in classical Hodgkin lymphoma. Regarding the study as a whole: Reports indicated that newly diagnosed patients had lower baseline TCR diversity than healthy donors did.

A note on this clone: Its target is not known.

Each patient relapsed following autologous stem cell transplantation, and prior brentuximab vedotin exposure differed. V was pared by 2 bases and J by 5 bases, with 7 bases between. The length of the CDR3 is 13 residues. CDR1 is MDHEN, CDR2 SYDVKM, per germline. Clones were read by immunoSEQ multiplex PCR, and TCRdb kept only the in-frame ones, dropping some. The data show 20,000 or so clones, less than 85% seen once. The source is a human donor with classical Hodgkin lymphoma. V and J are TRBV28 and TRBJ2-1; D is undetermined. Specimen: peripheral blood mononuclear cells (PBMCs), collected at baseline. The CDR3 nucleotides are TGTGCCAGCAGTTTAGCCGTAAACAATGAGCAGTTCTTC. Amino acids: CASSLAVNNEQFF.